The next 7 T cell receptor beta chains were all read from a single sample in a study of blood T cell repertoires in COVID-19. Profiling relied on immunoSEQ multiplex PCR, and the TCRdb table lists in-frame clones only, not all of them. Among roughly 410,000 clones, 70% to 90% were seen once, and the ten largest hold about 1.6%. Sequenced input: peripheral blood. These receptors all stem from a woman aged 40 to 49 with COVID-19, enrolled during active disease.

This chain joins TRBV19 and TRBJ1-1, with D possibly TRBD1 on 6 matching bases. V shed 4 bases and J shed 1 base, with 16 bases lying between them. Germline lookup yields CDR1 LNHDA and CDR2 SQIVND (reference sequence). The CDR3 consists of 16 residues. The CDR3 region is CASSTRQALRNTEAFF. The CDR3 nucleotides are TGTGCCAGTAGTACCCGACAGGCCCTAAGGAACACTGAAGCTTTCTTT.

CDR3 coding DNA: TGTGCCAGCAGGCGTAGGGCGGGGGCCTTGAACACTGAAGCTTTCTTT. Translating it yields CASRRRAGALNTEAFF. This chain links TRBV9 with TRBJ1-1, with a tentative D call TRBD1 (6 bases). This CDR3 has 16 amino acids. From germline, CDR1 is SGDLS and CDR2 YYNGEE. V shed 5 bases and J shed 0 bases, with 17 bases lying between them.

This clone was recorded only once. The chain has TRBV4-1 and TRBJ1-6; D possibly corresponds to TRBD1 (6 bases). This CDR3 is built from 18 residues. Looked up from germline, CDR1 is MGHRA and CDR2 is YSYEKL. V was cut by 0 bases and J by 9 bases, with 21 bases left in between. The CDR3 reads CASSQEGGQTRFGSPLHF. For the CDR3, the DNA is TGCGCCAGCAGCCAAGAAGGAGGACAGACGAGATTTGGTTCACCCCTCCACTTT.

This sequence joins TRBV6-5 and TRBJ2-7, with D unclear. Germline CDR1 and CDR2: MNHEY and SVGAGI. The CDR3 runs 11 residues. Trimming left V 2 bases short and J 12 bases short, with 11 bases between. The CDR3 sequence: CASSYLNEVYF. The CDR3 region has the DNA TGTGCCAGCAGTTACCTGAATGAGGTGTACTTC.

The rearrangement uses TRBV19 and TRBJ2-4, with D perhaps TRBD1 (5 bases). The germline CDR1 and CDR2 sequences are LNHDA and SQIVND (reference sequence). V lost 1 base and J lost 3, with 19 bases in between. The CDR3 totals 18 residues. The CDR3 here is CASSIVGARRVGKNIQYF. The CDR3 DNA follows: TGTGCCAGTAGTATAGTAGGGGCTCGCAGGGTCGGCAAAAACATTCAGTACTTC.

The rearrangement joins TRBV6-5 to TRBJ2-7; unclear D gene. V lost 2 bases and J lost 2, with 10 bases in between. CDR3 length: 14 residues. Germline V gives CDR1 MNHEY, CDR2 SVGAGI. The CDR3 sequence is CASSYLSETYEQYF. DNA for the CDR3: TGTGCCAGCAGTTACCTAAGCGAGACCTACGAGCAGTACTTC.

The chain carries TRBV11-3 and TRBJ1-1; D unresolved. V was clipped by 3 bases and J by 3 bases, with 8 bases between them. Germline CDR1 SGHNT, CDR2 YENEEA. CDR3 length equals 13 residues. Here the CDR3 reads CASSFRWDTEAFF. Here the CDR3 DNA reads TGTGCCAGCAGCTTCAGGTGGGACACTGAAGCTTTCTTT.